A single sample is the source of the 31 T cell receptor beta chains below, sequenced in a study of blood T cell repertoires in COVID-19. Sequencing used immunoSEQ multiplex PCR; TCRdb keeps in-frame clones, though not all of them. Among 310,000 or so clones listed, around 91% were seen once. The source material was PBMCs or T cells enriched from blood (not recorded which). The receptors stem from a woman between 35 and 50 years old who had recovered from COVID-19.

This chain links TRBV24-1 with TRBJ1-1; 8 bases match TRBD1. V shed 4 bases, J shed 2 bases, and the junction held 11 bases outside the gene matches. This CDR3 has 17 residues. Germline V gene data show CDR1 as KGHDR and CDR2 as SFDVKD. The CDR3, as DNA: TGTGCCACCAGTGACCCAATAGGACAGGGCTTTAACACTGAAGCTTTCTTT. Translating it yields CATSDPIGQGFNTEAFF.

The chain links TRBV19 to TRBJ2-2, with 7 bases aligning to TRBD1. Losses at the gene ends were 3 bases for V and 4 bases for J; bases not matched to a gene: 8. This CDR3 region has 16 residues. Germline loops: CDR1 LNHDA, CDR2 SQIVND (reference sequence). The CDR3 sequence: CASSIPGQVGTGELFF. CDR3 in DNA: TGTGCCAGTAGTATCCCAGGACAGGTGGGCACCGGGGAGCTGTTTTTT.

The chain couples TRBV5-1 to TRBJ2-1; the match to TRBD2 covers 7 bases. CDR1 and CDR2 (germline): SGHRS, YFSETQ. The ends lost 0 bases at V and 1 base at J; junction bases unmatched: 4. The CDR3 has 16 amino acids. The CDR3: CASSLDTGGSYNEQFF. The CDR3 region has the DNA TGCGCCAGCAGCTTGGATACGGGAGGATCCTACAATGAGCAGTTCTTC.

V gene TRBV12-3 or TRBV12-4 combines with J gene TRBJ1-1, with a tentative D call TRBD1 (5 bases). With 3 bases removed from V and 11 bases from J, the gap between germline ends came to 16 bases. This CDR3 is built from 13 residues. This CDR3 reads CASSLGQGINAFF. Written as DNA, the CDR3 is TGTGCCAGCAGTTTGGGGCAGGGAATTAATGCTTTCTTT.

This clone showed up just once. The V and J genes are TRBV9 and TRBJ2-3; 12 bases fit TRBD2. The CDR3 runs to 17 residues. With 3 bases clipped from V and 5 bases from J, the junction kept 10 bases outside the gene matches. Germline CDR1 SGDLS, CDR2 YYNGEE. CDR3 sequence: CASSATPSGGAKDTQYF. The CDR3 DNA reads as TGTGCCAGCAGCGCCACCCCTAGCGGGGGGGCCAAAGATACGCAGTATTTT.

V and J are TRBV2 and TRBJ1-5; 9 bases agree with TRBD1. Germline CDR1 SNHLY, CDR2 FYNNEI. V dropped 4 bases and J dropped 3; count of bases not matched to a gene: 4. This CDR3 comprises 15 residues. For the CDR3, the DNA is TGTGCCAGCAGTGGGACAGGGGTCAACAATCAGCCCCAGCATTTT. This encodes CASSGTGVNNQPQHF.

CDR3 sequence (DNA): TGTGCCAGCAGAGACTTAGCGGGGACCTACGAGCAGTACTTC. Translated, it gives CASRDLAGTYEQYF. V usage is TRBV28 and J usage is TRBJ2-7, with TRBD2 matching 8 bases. Looked up from germline, CDR1 is MDHEN and CDR2 is SYDVKM. After removal of 6 bases from V and 2 bases from J, the junction contained 6 bases not matched to a gene. The CDR3 length is 14 residues.

J is TRBJ2-2 and V is TRBV12-5; D is uncertain. Germline assignment: CDR1 LGHNT and CDR2 FRNRAP. The CDR3 is 12 residues long. The germline V and J ends were trimmed by 8 bases and 1 base, with 5 bases remaining between them. Here the CDR3 DNA reads TGTGCTAGTAGCTTGAACACCGGGGAGCTGTTTTTT. Translation: CASSLNTGELFF.

The chain recombines TRBV9 with TRBJ1-3, with no clear D. Germline V gene sequence: CDR1 SGDLS, CDR2 YYNGEE. The CDR3 covers 14 residues. V gave up 4 bases and J gave up 3 bases, with 11 bases separating them. The CDR3, as DNA: TGTGCCAGCAGCAGGTCAGGCGATGGAAACACCATATATTTT. Translating gives CASSRSGDGNTIYF.

CDR3 sequence reads: CASSLILAPYNEQFF. CDR3 DNA sequence: TGTGCCAGCAGCCTAATACTAGCGCCCTACAATGAGCAGTTCTTC. This chain links TRBV5-4 with TRBJ2-1; 7 nucleotides agree with TRBD2. The V gene end was trimmed by 4 bases and the J gene end by 2 bases; junction bases not matched to a gene: 6. Germline lookup yields CDR1 SGHNT and CDR2 YYREEE (reference sequence). CDR3 size: 15 residues.

DNA of the CDR3: TGCGCCAGCAGCTTATCTAGGGGGCGAGGGACTGAAGCTTTCTTT. Translated, it gives CASSLSRGRGTEAFF. V gene TRBV5-1 combines with J gene TRBJ1-1; 7 bases are a match to TRBD1. V lost 2 bases to trimming and J lost 5 bases; unmatched junction nucleotides: 9. The CDR3 length is 15 residues. Germline V CDR1 and CDR2: SGHRS, YFSETQ.

This chain uses TRBV28 with TRBJ2-2, with D tentatively TRBD1 (6 bases). Germline CDR1 is MDHEN and CDR2 is SYDVKM. The ends were cut back, 6 bases at V and 1 base at J, with 9 bases in the middle. The CDR3 extends over 14 amino acids. The CDR3 nucleotides read TGTGCCAGCAGCCCGGGACAGAACACCGGGGAGCTGTTTTTT. Protein: CASSPGQNTGELFF.

CDR3 loop: CASSPQGQDAEAFF. CDR3 bases: TGTGCCAGCTCACCACAGGGACAGGATGCTGAAGCTTTCTTT. The V call is TRBV18, the J call TRBJ1-1; TRBD1 aligns across 8 bases. This CDR3 has 14 residues. CDR1 and CDR2 (germline): KGHSH, LQKENI. V shed 1 base and J 6 bases; nucleotides not matched to a gene: 4.

The rearrangement joins TRBV30 to TRBJ2-5; weak D call: TRBD2 (6 bases). The CDR3 consists of 12 residues. Trimming removed 8 bases from V and 4 bases from J, with 14 bases in between. Per germline, CDR1 GTSNPN and CDR2 SVGIG (reference sequence). CDR3 sequence (DNA): TGTGCCCAACGTGCCGGGGGAGAGACCCAGTACTTC. This translates into CAQRAGGETQYF. Based on the CDR3 plus reference TRBV30 and TRBJ2-5, the full variable domain is SQTIHQWPATLVQPVGSPLSLECTVEGTSNPNLYWYRQAAGRGLQLLFYSVGIGQISSEVPQNLSASRPQDRQFILSSKKLLLSDSGFYLCAQRAGGETQYFGPGTRLLVL.

V gene TRBV15 combines with J gene TRBJ2-1, with 10 nucleotides matching TRBD2. The CDR3 covers 22 residues. V trimming: 2 bases; J trimming: 6 bases; junction bases outside the gene matches: 25. The V gene's germline CDR1 is LNHNV and CDR2 YYDKDF (reference sequence). The CDR3 coding sequence is TGTGCCACCAGCAGATCAAGGAAGGGGATAGCGGGAGGCCTGAGGGAGGGCAATGAGCAGTTCTTC. Residues: CATSRSRKGIAGGLREGNEQFF.

This clone has just a few counts. The chain carries TRBV15 and TRBJ2-1; 7 positions match TRBD2. Germline V lookup: CDR1 LNHNV, CDR2 YYDKDF (reference sequence). The CDR3 runs 15 residues. V trimming: 0 bases; J trimming: 9 bases; junction bases outside the gene matches: 8. CDR3: CATSREAGPGSEQFF. The CDR3 DNA reads as TGTGCCACCAGCAGAGAAGCGGGACCCGGTAGTGAGCAGTTCTTC.

CDR3 nucleotides: TGCGCCACCAAACTGACAGAAGATAGCAATCAGCCCCAGCATTTT. This gives the protein CATKLTEDSNQPQHF. The rearrangement links TRBV4-1 to TRBJ1-5; D perhaps matches TRBD1 (5 bases). Trimming left V 10 bases short and J 0 bases short, with 16 bases between. CDR3 length equals 15 residues. The germline V gene encodes CDR1 MGHRA and CDR2 YSYEKL.

A few counts support this clone. The CDR3 region is CASSLGADRTDTQYF. DNA of the CDR3: TGTGCCAGCAGCTTAGGAGCGGACCGCACAGATACGCAGTATTTT. J is TRBJ2-3 and V is TRBV5-4; the D gene is possibly TRBD2 (5 bases). The CDR3 extends over 15 amino acids. V lost 2 bases and J 1 base, leaving 11 bases between the germline ends. CDR1 is SGHNT, CDR2 YYREEE, per germline (reference sequence).

This sequence joins TRBV5-6 and TRBJ1-5; D gene unclear. Germline V gene data show CDR1 as SGHDT and CDR2 as YYEEEE. Trimming stripped 1 base from V and 7 bases from J, with 12 bases between. CDR3 length equals 14 residues. CDR3 nucleotide sequence: TGTGCCAGCAGCTTGTTACGGGATTTACAGCCCCAGCATTTT. Translation gives CASSLLRDLQPQHF. Combining the CDR3 with reference TRBV5-6 and TRBJ1-5 gives the whole variable domain DAGVTQSPTHLIKTRGQQVTLRCSPKSGHDTVSWYQQALGQGPQFIFQYYEEEERQRGNFPDRFSGHQFPNYSSELNVNALLLGDSALYLCASSLLRDLQPQHFGDGTRLSIL.

J is TRBJ1-6 and V is TRBV6-5; D gene uncertain. The CDR3 has 14 residues. Deletions cut 0 bases from V and 7 bases from J, with 7 bases between. The germline V gene encodes CDR1 MNHEY and CDR2 SVGAGI. CDR3 sequence: CASSYSSSNSPLHF. In DNA form, the CDR3 reads TGTGCCAGCAGTTACTCGAGCTCGAATTCACCCCTCCACTTT.

This clone was seen a single time. The CDR3 DNA sequence: TGTGCCACCAGTGATTCCCAATTCCGGGAAGAGACCCAGTACTTC. Translating gives CATSDSQFREETQYF. The chain combines TRBV24-1 with TRBJ2-5, with D unclear. Germline values: CDR1 KGHDR, CDR2 SFDVKD. This CDR3 contains 15 residues. V shed 2 bases and J shed 3 bases, with 12 bases lying between them.

The CDR3 DNA reads as TGTGCCAGCAGTGAATATCGGGGTGACACTGAAGCTTTCTTT. Translating it yields CASSEYRGDTEAFF. The V call is TRBV25-1, the J call TRBJ1-1; D is uncertain. Germline-derived CDR1 and CDR2 are MGHDK and SYGVNS. Trimming left V 0 bases short and J 3 bases short, with 8 bases between. The CDR3 runs to 14 residues.

The chain uses TRBV5-1 and TRBJ2-7, with 8 bases identical to TRBD2. Germline lookup yields CDR1 SGHRS and CDR2 YFSETQ. This CDR3 is built from 14 residues. J gave up 3 bases and V 2 bases, and 4 bases lay outside the gene matches. CDR3 DNA: TGCGCCAGCAGCTTAGGTAGCGGGGTCTACGAGCAGTACTTC. Residues: CASSLGSGVYEQYF.

V gene TRBV7-8 combines with J gene TRBJ1-1, with unresolved D. CDR3 length equals 18 residues. Trimming cost V 1 base and J 2 bases, with 20 bases left between them. CDR1 is SGHVS and CDR2 is FQNEAQ in the germline V gene. CDR3 in amino acids: CASSLVVGGGTGNTEAFF. CDR3 bases: TGTGCCAGCAGCTTAGTGGTAGGTGGTGGAACGGGAAACACTGAAGCTTTCTTT. Supplemented by reference TRBV7-8 and TRBJ1-1, the full variable domain reads GAGVSQSPRYKVAKRGQDVALRCDPISGHVSLFWYQQALGQGPEFLTYFQNEAQLDKSGLPSDRFFAERPEGSVSTLKIQRTQQEDSAVYLCASSLVVGGGTGNTEAFFGQGTRLTVV.

This chain connects TRBV7-9 to TRBJ2-2; 8 bases are shared with TRBD1. This CDR3 region has 14 residues. V dropped 7 bases and J dropped 0; count of bases not matched to a gene: 1. CDR1 and CDR2 from the germline V gene are SEHNR and FQNEAQ (reference sequence). CDR3 residues: CASTGGPNTGELFF. In DNA, the CDR3 is TGTGCCAGCACAGGGGGCCCGAACACCGGGGAGCTGTTTTTT.

The DNA for the CDR3 is TGTGCCAGCAGTCCCCACGACAGGGGTACTGAAAAACTGTTTTTT. Amino acids: CASSPHDRGTEKLFF. The rearrangement joins TRBV6-2 or TRBV6-3 to TRBJ1-4, with 8 bases lining up with TRBD1. CDR1 MNHEY and CDR2 SVGEGT come from the germline V gene. The CDR3 runs 15 residues. V shed 5 bases and J 7 bases; nucleotides not matched to a gene: 9.

J is TRBJ1-5 and V is TRBV19; possibly TRBD1 for D (5 bases). Trimming removed 3 bases at V and 7 bases at J, with 13 bases between. Germline CDR1 LNHDA, CDR2 SQIVND (reference sequence). The CDR3 runs to 14 residues. The CDR3 here is CASSIWGVGQPQHF. The CDR3 DNA follows: TGTGCCAGTAGTATCTGGGGGGTCGGCCAGCCCCAGCATTTT.

The chain combines TRBV11-1 with TRBJ2-2, with 8 bases fitting TRBD1. V lost 4 bases, J lost 4 bases, and 5 bases stayed unmatched. CDR3 length: 15 residues. CDR1 is SGHAT and CDR2 is FQDESV in the germline V gene (reference sequence). The CDR3: CASSSPTGVTGELFF. CDR3 sequence (DNA): TGTGCCAGCAGCTCTCCGACAGGGGTCACCGGGGAGCTGTTTTTT.

The V call is TRBV7-3, the J call TRBJ2-7, with D perhaps matching TRBD2 (7 bases). V dropped 5 bases and J dropped 2 bases, with 13 bases sitting between them. The CDR3 contains 14 residues. Germline loops: CDR1 SGHTA, CDR2 FQGTGA. The CDR3 nucleotides are TGTGCCAGCAGCCCCGGGGAGGGGGCCTACGAGCAGTACTTC. Its protein is CASSPGEGAYEQYF.

This chain's CDR3 is CASTATGDSGNTIYF. The CDR3 nucleotides are TGTGCCAGTACCGCGACAGGGGATTCTGGAAACACCATATATTTT. The V gene is TRBV19, the J gene TRBJ1-3; 8 nucleotides match TRBD1. Germline CDR1 and CDR2: LNHDA and SQIVND (reference sequence). There are 15 residues in the CDR3. Trimming removed 7 bases from V and 1 base from J; junction bases left unmatched: 6.

This chain links TRBV19 with TRBJ1-1; D gene unclear. V was cut by 0 bases and J by 4 bases, with 15 bases left in between. The germline V gene has CDR1 LNHDA and CDR2 SQIVND (reference sequence). The CDR3 runs to 16 residues. Here the CDR3 DNA reads TGTGCCAGTAGTATAGAGTTGGGCAGCCGGCTCACTGAAGCTTTCTTT. It is translated as CASSIELGSRLTEAFF.